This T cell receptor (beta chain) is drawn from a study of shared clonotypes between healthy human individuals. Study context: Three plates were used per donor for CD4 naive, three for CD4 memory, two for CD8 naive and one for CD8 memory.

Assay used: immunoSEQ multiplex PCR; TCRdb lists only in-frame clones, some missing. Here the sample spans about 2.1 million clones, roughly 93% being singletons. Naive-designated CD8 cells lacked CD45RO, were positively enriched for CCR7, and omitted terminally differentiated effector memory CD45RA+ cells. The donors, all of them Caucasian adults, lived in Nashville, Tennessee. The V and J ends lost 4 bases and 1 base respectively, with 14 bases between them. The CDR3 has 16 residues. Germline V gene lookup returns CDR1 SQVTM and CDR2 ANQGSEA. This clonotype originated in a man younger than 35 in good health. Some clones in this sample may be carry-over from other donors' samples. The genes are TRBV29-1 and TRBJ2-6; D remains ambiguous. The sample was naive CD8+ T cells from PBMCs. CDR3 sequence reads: CSVVSKAQSGANVLTF. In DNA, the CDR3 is TGCAGCGTTGTTTCGAAAGCGCAGTCTGGGGCCAACGTCCTGACTTTC.